Each of the 18 T cell receptor beta chains below was sequenced from the same sample in a study of T cell repertoires in cytomegalovirus infection. One entry per CDR3 protein, called by TCRdb with MiXCR from the reads. The sample has fewer than 200,000 distinct CDR3 sequences, 8% to 10% seen once. Sequenced: PBMCs. The receptors shown here come from a human donor in good health (CMV status not recorded). Some clones in this sample may be carry-over from other donors' samples.

This clonotype came up a few times. J is TRBJ1-2 and V is TRBV20-1; 7 nucleotides agree with TRBD1. Per the germline V gene, CDR1 is DFQATT and CDR2 is SNEGSKA (reference sequence). With V trimmed by 6 bases and J by 3 bases, 13 bases remained unmatched. The length of the CDR3 is 15 residues. CDR3 residues: CSAPPGQGGYYGYTF. CDR3 coding DNA: TGCAGTGCCCCCCCGGGGCAGGGGGGTTACTATGGCTACACCTTC.

This clonotype was seen ten or more times. The CDR3 bases are TGTGCCAGCAGTTACGGGCAAAGACTAGGCTTGGAGACCCAGTACTTC. Protein: CASSYGQRLGLETQYF. V is TRBV6-2 or TRBV6-3 and J is TRBJ2-5, with D possibly being TRBD2 (6 bases). This CDR3 spans 16 amino acids. Germline V lookup: CDR1 MNHEY, CDR2 SVGEGT. Trimming removed 2 bases at V and 5 bases at J, with 18 bases between.

In this sample, this clonotype turned up many times. The CDR3 spells CASSLEWGSTNEKLFF. The DNA for the CDR3 is TGTGCCAGCAGCTTGGAATGGGGTTCAACTAATGAAAAACTGTTTTTT. The V gene is TRBV7-2, the J gene TRBJ1-4, with D unclear. Germline lookup yields CDR1 SGHTA and CDR2 FQGNSA. This CDR3 region has 16 residues. V lost 3 bases, J lost 0 bases, and 11 bases lay in between.

This clonotype came up a few times. V gene TRBV29-1 combines with J gene TRBJ1-1, with no clear D. V lost 7 bases and J 6 bases, leaving 12 bases between the germline ends. This CDR3 region has 11 residues. The germline CDR1 and CDR2 sequences are SQVTM and ANQGSEA. The CDR3 is CSATDIPEAFF. The CDR3 DNA is TGCAGCGCCACCGATATTCCTGAAGCTTTCTTT.

This clonotype was counted many times. This chain joins TRBV7-6 and TRBJ1-5, with a tentative D call TRBD1 (6 bases). The CDR3 totals 15 residues. V shed 5 bases and J shed 0 bases, with 11 bases lying between them. Germline values: CDR1 SGHVS, CDR2 FNYEAQ. CDR3 coding DNA: TGTGCCAGCAGCCTCGGGACACATAGCAATCAGCCCCAGCATTTT. The encoded protein is CASSLGTHSNQPQHF.

This clonotype has a count of ten or more. The J gene is TRBJ2-4, the V gene TRBV20-1, with D hard to call. In germline, CDR1 is DFQATT, CDR2 SNEGSKA (reference sequence). The CDR3 runs to 15 residues. Trimming took off 6 bases at V and 0 bases at J, with 15 bases between the two ends. The CDR3 region is CSATSQLLAKNIQYF. DNA for the CDR3: TGCAGTGCCACCTCTCAACTACTAGCCAAAAACATTCAGTACTTC.

This clonotype was recorded a few times. The V and J genes are TRBV5-1 and TRBJ1-3; TRBD1 is a possible D gene (5 bases). Trimming pared 0 bases from V and 5 bases from J, leaving 12 bases between. The CDR3 consists of 15 residues. The germline V gene encodes CDR1 SGHRS and CDR2 YFSETQ. The CDR3 DNA reads TGCGCCAGCAGCTTGGTGGGGGACGGCAGAAACACCATATATTTT. Amino acid sequence: CASSLVGDGRNTIYF.

This clonotype occurred many times. The V and J genes are TRBV28 and TRBJ1-1; D not resolved. Germline loops: CDR1 MDHEN, CDR2 SYDVKM. CDR3 length: 12 residues. V was clipped by 6 bases and J by 8 bases, with 13 bases between them. The DNA of the CDR3 is TGTGCCAGCAGCCCCACGTCATTCGAAGCTTTCTTT. Translating it yields CASSPTSFEAFF.

This clonotype was picked up many times. The gene calls are TRBV28 and TRBJ1-1; TRBD1 aligns across 9 bases. CDR3 length: 15 residues. Germline trimming cut 5 bases from V and 2 bases from J; bases unmatched to any gene: 6. CDR1 is MDHEN and CDR2 is SYDVKM in the germline V gene. The CDR3 DNA reads as TGTGCCAGCAGTCTACTACAGGGGGCAAACACTGAAGCTTTCTTT. It encodes CASSLLQGANTEAFF.

This clonotype was observed at least ten times. V and J are TRBV11-1 and TRBJ2-4; the D call may be TRBD1 or TRBD2 (5 bases each). With 1 base removed from V and 0 bases from J, the gap between germline ends came to 10 bases. Germline CDR1 reads SGHAT; CDR2 reads FQDESV (reference sequence). The CDR3 sequence is 16 residues long. The CDR3 DNA follows: TGTGCCAGCAGCTTAGGTCCCGGGGCAGCCAAAAACATTCAGTACTTC. It specifies CASSLGPGAAKNIQYF.

The chain has TRBV5-6 and TRBJ1-5; maybe TRBD1 (5 bases). The CDR3 consists of 16 residues. With 2 bases removed from V and 0 bases from J, the gap between germline ends came to 12 bases. From germline, CDR1 is SGHDT and CDR2 YYEEEE. CDR3 DNA: TGTGCCAGCAGCTTTTTGGGGGAACCTAGCAATCAGCCCCAGCATTTT. Amino acid sequence: CASSFLGEPSNQPQHF.

Ten or more counts support this clonotype. V usage is TRBV7-2 and J usage is TRBJ2-7; tentatively, D is TRBD1 (8 bases). The CDR3 loop spans 15 amino acids. Germline V CDR1 and CDR2: SGHTA, FQGNSA. Trimming cost V 5 bases and J 0 bases, with 14 bases left between them. The CDR3 loop reads CASSRTGGGSYEQYF. The DNA for the CDR3 is TGTGCCAGCAGCCGAACAGGGGGGGGCTCCTACGAGCAGTACTTC.

This clonotype was seen many times. The chain employs TRBV7-8 and TRBJ1-4; 7 bases match TRBD1. The CDR3 covers 16 residues. Looked up from germline, CDR1 is SGHVS and CDR2 is FQNEAQ. V gave up 5 bases and J gave up 7 bases; unmatched junction bases: 13. The DNA of the CDR3 is TGTGCCAGCAGCCCGAATAGACAGGGCTTCCGTGAAAAACTGTTTTTT. Translating it yields CASSPNRQGFREKLFF.

In this sample, this clonotype turned up a few times. CDR3 protein: CASSTTEEGNTIYF. The CDR3, as DNA: TGTGCCAGCAGCACGACGGAGGAGGGAAACACCATATATTTT. This sequence joins TRBV7-9 and TRBJ1-3; no clear D. V lost 5 bases and J 4 bases, leaving 12 bases between the germline ends. CDR3 length: 14 residues. The V gene's germline CDR1 is SEHNR and CDR2 FQNEAQ (reference sequence).

Many counts were recorded for this clonotype. The chain recombines TRBV7-8 with TRBJ1-5, with TRBD1 matching over 8 bases. Trimming removed 3 bases from V and 0 bases from J; junction bases left unmatched: 10. This CDR3 is 18 amino acids long. Germline V lookup: CDR1 SGHVS, CDR2 FQNEAQ. CDR3 residues: CASSFRRQGYHSNQPQHF. In nucleotides, the CDR3 is TGTGCCAGCAGCTTCCGTCGACAGGGGTACCATAGCAATCAGCCCCAGCATTTT.

V is TRBV20-1 and J is TRBJ2-2, with TRBD2 matching over 9 bases. Germline assignment: CDR1 DFQATT and CDR2 SNEGSKA (reference sequence). This CDR3 is 15 amino acids long. The ends lost 6 bases at V and 4 bases at J; junction bases unmatched: 9. CDR3 residues: CSARSGRGGTGELFF. The DNA of the CDR3 is TGCAGTGCACGATCCGGGCGGGGGGGCACCGGGGAGCTGTTTTTT.

This clonotype was observed a handful of times. CDR3 in DNA: TGTGCCAGCAGCTTAGATCGGGGGGGCGCCGAGCAGTACTTC. It translates to CASSLDRGGAEQYF. The chain links TRBV7-9 to TRBJ2-7, with TRBD2 matching over 8 bases. The CDR3 sequence is 14 residues long. Germline CDR1 SEHNR, CDR2 FQNEAQ (reference sequence). J lost 6 bases, V lost 1 base, and 5 bases had no gene match. The full variable domain, its missing parts supplied by reference TRBV7-9 and TRBJ2-7, is DTGVSQNPRHKITKRGQNVTFRCDPISEHNRLYWYRQTLGQGPEFLTYFQNEAQLEKSRLLSDRFSAERPKGSFSTLEIQRTEQGDSAMYLCASSLDRGGAEQYFGPGTRLTVT.

The CDR3 reads CASSAPTADEAFF. CDR3 coding DNA: TGTGCCAGTAGTGCACCGACGGCAGACGAAGCTTTCTTT. V is TRBV19 and J is TRBJ1-1; D ambiguous. The CDR3 spans 13 residues. Looked up from germline, CDR1 is LNHDA and CDR2 is SQIVND (reference sequence). The V end was cut by 5 bases, the J end by 8 bases, with 15 bases between.